Listed below are T cell receptor beta chains from one sample, sequenced in a study of spatial heterogeneity in lung cancer. TCRdb itself ran the 5' RACE reads through MiXCR, one entry per CDR3 protein. The sample contains approximately 30,000 distinct CDR3 sequences, more than 9% of which appear only once. The specimen was PBMCs, collected at follow-up. These receptors were obtained from a female donor with early-stage non-small cell lung cancer. The conserved cysteine and the conserved F or W are not part of the CDR3 here. Clone size is shown for a subset of rows, as once, few, many or a class of expanded clone.

many | TRBJ2-2 | TRBV2 | ASSRDRGDTGELF
- | TRBJ1-1 | TRBV29-1 | SVEGTQDTEAF
many | TRBJ1-1 | TRBV7-2 | ASSSQGRSTEAF
many | TRBJ2-7 | TRBV25-1 | ATKGRTGHYEQY
many | TRBJ2-2 | TRBV29-1 | SCSPPGQNTGELF
many | TRBJ1-1 | TRBV27 | ASSPLGTGGTEAF
- | TRBJ2-1 | TRBV28 | ASSLPGDYNEQF
many | TRBJ2-1 | TRBV6-2/TRBV6-3 | ATGPGAAAEQF
- | TRBJ2-1 | TRBV9 | ASSVGGLAGSNEQF
- | TRBJ2-1 | TRBV20-1 | SAELRDFYNEQF
many | TRBJ2-1 | TRBV10-3 | AISDGEGDQA
- | TRBJ2-2 | TRBV12-3/TRBV12-4 | ASSFKRTSGGVEELF
- | TRBJ2-5 | TRBV28 | ASDRVQETQY
- | TRBJ1-1 | TRBV5-6 | ASSSPEEWGEAF
- | TRBJ2-1 | TRBV7-9 | ASSQTWGNEQF
many | TRBJ2-3 | TRBV11-1 | ASSLDGGHPTDTQY
many | TRBJ2-1 | TRBV7-8 | ASSLVIGTGVNEQF
- | TRBJ1-1 | TRBV20-1 | SARAAGLNTEAF
few | TRBJ2-3 | TRBV27 | ASSLMGNTDTQY
many | TRBJ2-2 | TRBV12-3/TRBV12-4 | ASRCEDWLRTTGELF
many | TRBJ2-1 | TRBV29-1 | SVEMAVGQSLSYNEQF
- | TRBJ2-1 | TRBV28 | ATQAQTGDLAQF